This T cell receptor (beta chain) originates from a study of T cells in Graves' hyperthyroidism and ophthalmopathy. This clonotype has a count of ten or more. Stable hyperthyroidism: no ophthalmopathy progression over 18 months of follow-up. RNA transcripts gave rise to amplified TCR beta CDR3 regions. The TCR CDR3 was amplified in a first-round RT-PCR using the HTBI primer set. TCRdb re-called the multiplex PCR reads through MiXCR, storing one row per CDR3 protein. The sample shows around 180,000 distinct CDR3 sequences, about 15% of them seen only once. Sequencing was done on a sample of blood. The TCR was taken from a woman between 50 and 59 years old with Graves' hyperthyroidism.

The CDR3 sequence is CASSERQVSSYEQYF. The CDR3 DNA reads as TGTGCCAGCAGTGAACGACAGGTCAGCTCCTACGAGCAGTACTTC. This sequence joins TRBV2 and TRBJ2-7; D might be TRBD1 (6 bases). The V end was cut by 2 bases, the J end by 0 bases, with 11 bases between. Per the germline V gene, CDR1 is SNHLY and CDR2 is FYNNEI. The CDR3 is 15 residues long.